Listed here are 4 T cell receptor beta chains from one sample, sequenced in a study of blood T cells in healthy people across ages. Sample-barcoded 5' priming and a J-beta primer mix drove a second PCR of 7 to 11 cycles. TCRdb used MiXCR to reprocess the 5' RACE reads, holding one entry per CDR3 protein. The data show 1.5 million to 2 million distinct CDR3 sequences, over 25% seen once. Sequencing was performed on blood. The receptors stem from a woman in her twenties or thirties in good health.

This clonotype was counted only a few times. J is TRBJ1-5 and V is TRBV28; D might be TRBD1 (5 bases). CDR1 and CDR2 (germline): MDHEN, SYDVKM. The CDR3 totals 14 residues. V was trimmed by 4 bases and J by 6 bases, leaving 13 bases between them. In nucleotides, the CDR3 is TGTGCCAGCAGTTCCCAGGGACTCTCTCAGCCCCAGCATTTT. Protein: CASSSQGLSQPQHF.

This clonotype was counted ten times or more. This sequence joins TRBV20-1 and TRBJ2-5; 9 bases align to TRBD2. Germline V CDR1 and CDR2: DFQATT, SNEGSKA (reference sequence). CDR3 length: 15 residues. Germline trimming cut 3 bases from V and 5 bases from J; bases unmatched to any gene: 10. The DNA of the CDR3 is TGCAGTGCTAGCAGACTAGCGGTGGCTGAGGAGACCCAGTACTTC. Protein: CSASRLAVAEETQYF.

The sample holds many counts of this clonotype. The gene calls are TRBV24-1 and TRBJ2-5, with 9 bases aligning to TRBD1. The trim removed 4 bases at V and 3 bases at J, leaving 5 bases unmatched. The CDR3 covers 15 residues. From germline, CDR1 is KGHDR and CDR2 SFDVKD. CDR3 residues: CATSDPRTGEETQYF. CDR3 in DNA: TGTGCCACCAGTGACCCGAGGACAGGGGAAGAGACCCAGTACTTC.

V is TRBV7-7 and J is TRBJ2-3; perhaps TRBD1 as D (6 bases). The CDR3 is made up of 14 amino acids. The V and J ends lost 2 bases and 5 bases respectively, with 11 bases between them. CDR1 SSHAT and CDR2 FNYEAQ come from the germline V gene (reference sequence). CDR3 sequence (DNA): TGTGCCAGCAGCTTAAACAGGGAAGGAGATACGCAGTATTTT. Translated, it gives CASSLNREGDTQYF.